This T cell receptor beta chain came from a study of T cell clonality in common variable immunodeficiency. Repertoires were generated with immunoSEQ multiplex PCR, while TCRdb's copy carries only in-frame clones and drops some. The sample was found to contain approximately 52,000 clones, and every one recurs. In germline, CDR1 is SGHTA, CDR2 FQGTGA. V shed 2 bases and J shed 3 bases, with 7 bases lying between them. CDR3 length equals 13 residues. This clone was counted ten times or more. Its antigen is as yet unknown. The CDR3 end lies 3 residues beyond the end of the read and is filled in from the germline J gene. Study-level points and caveats: Authors noted CVID clonality's cause needs subpopulation repertoire sequencing. In common variable immunodeficiency, TCR beta chains reportedly carried fewer deletions and N-nucleotide insertions.

The TCR originated in a person aged 18 to 75 in good health. The sequencing sample was made of peripheral blood mononuclear cells. V is TRBV7-3 and J is TRBJ1-2; TRBD1 might be the D (5 bases). CDR3 loop: CASSLRGDYGYTF. CDR3 DNA (partial): TGTGCCAGCAGCTTACGAGGGGACTATGGC.